This is a list of T cell receptor beta chains from one sample in a study of shared clonotypes between healthy human individuals. Assay: immunoSEQ multiplex PCR; the TCRdb copy retains only in-frame clones and omits some. This table has fewer than 500,000 clones, 75% to 80% appearing once. The sequenced material came from PBMCs. The receptors shown here come from a woman in her 40s in good health. Some clones in this sample may be carry-over from other donors' samples. The CDR3 runs from the conserved cysteine through the conserved F or W. Each record gives: clone size, V gene, J gene, D gene, CDR3 protein, CDR3 DNA. The D gene is left open where the match is weak. Where a row states a size, it is once, few, many or the class of an expanded clone; other rows omit it.

clone size: .
V gene: TRBV19
J gene: TRBJ1-4
D gene: .
CDR3 protein: CASSIRAFEKLFF
CDR3 DNA: TGTGCCAGTAGTATAAGGGCCTTCGAAAAACTGTTTTTT

clone size: .
V gene: TRBV4-1
J gene: TRBJ1-2
D gene: .
CDR3 protein: CASSHTATTGIDYGYTF
CDR3 DNA: TGCGCCAGCAGCCACACAGCTACGACGGGGATAGACTATGGCTACACCTTC

clone size: .
V gene: TRBV27
J gene: TRBJ2-7
D gene: TRBD1
CDR3 protein: CASSRQGYGYEQYF
CDR3 DNA: TGTGCCAGCAGCCGACAGGGATACGGCTACGAGCAGTACTTC

clone size: once
V gene: TRBV5-6
J gene: TRBJ1-1
D gene: .
CDR3 protein: CASSYGPGRDTDAFF
CDR3 DNA: TGTGCCAGCAGCTATGGGCCGGGCCGTGACACTGATGCTTTCTTT

clone size: few
V gene: TRBV30
J gene: TRBJ1-6
D gene: TRBD1
CDR3 protein: CAWGDSPNSPLHF
CDR3 DNA: TGTGCCTGGGGGGACAGCCCTAATTCACCCCTCCACTTT

clone size: many
V gene: TRBV18
J gene: TRBJ1-3
D gene: TRBD1
CDR3 protein: CASSPDRGVAGNTIYF
CDR3 DNA: TGTGCCAGCTCACCGGACAGGGGGGTCGCTGGAAACACCATATATTTT

clone size: .
V gene: TRBV6-6
J gene: TRBJ1-2
D gene: .
CDR3 protein: CASSLTDQGGYTF
CDR3 DNA: TGTGCCAGCAGCCTAACGGACCAGGGAGGCTACACCTTC

clone size: .
V gene: TRBV27
J gene: TRBJ2-7
D gene: .
CDR3 protein: CASSLFVGFEQYF
CDR3 DNA: TGTGCCAGCAGTTTATTCGTTGGGTTCGAGCAGTACTTC

clone size: once
V gene: TRBV27
J gene: TRBJ2-1
D gene: TRBD2
CDR3 protein: CASTVAGGDEQFF
CDR3 DNA: TGTGCCAGCACCGTAGCGGGAGGCGATGAGCAGTTCTTC

clone size: .
V gene: TRBV21-1
J gene: TRBJ2-7
D gene: .
CDR3 protein: CASSNSRQKSSYEQYF
CDR3 DNA: TGTGCCAGCAGCAACTCCCGACAGAAGAGCTCCTACGAGCAGTACTTC

clone size: few
V gene: TRBV18
J gene: TRBJ1-1
D gene: TRBD1
CDR3 protein: CASSQLGGQGNTEAFF
CDR3 DNA: TGTGCCAGCTCGCAACTAGGGGGACAGGGGAACACTGAAGCTTTCTTT

clone size: .
V gene: TRBV5-1
J gene: TRBJ2-3
D gene: TRBD2
CDR3 protein: CASSLAVLAGADTQYF
CDR3 DNA: TGCGCCAGCAGCTTGGCCGTGCTAGCGGGAGCGGATACGCAGTATTTT

clone size: .
V gene: TRBV5-1
J gene: TRBJ1-1
D gene: .
CDR3 protein: CASSLGQPGLEAFF
CDR3 DNA: TGCGCCAGCAGCTTGGGACAGCCGGGACTTGAAGCTTTCTTT

clone size: .
V gene: TRBV7-8
J gene: TRBJ1-2
D gene: .
CDR3 protein: CASRPGSNYGYTF
CDR3 DNA: TGTGCCAGCAGACCAGGGTCTAACTATGGCTACACCTTC

clone size: .
V gene: TRBV30
J gene: TRBJ2-7
D gene: .
CDR3 protein: CAWRSRGAPQYF
CDR3 DNA: TGTGCCTGGAGGAGCAGGGGGGCTCCGCAGTACTTC

clone size: .
V gene: TRBV19
J gene: TRBJ2-5
D gene: TRBD2
CDR3 protein: CATRGLAGVGRETQYF
CDR3 DNA: TGTGCCACCCGTGGACTAGCGGGAGTGGGGAGAGAGACCCAGTACTTC

clone size: .
V gene: TRBV5-1
J gene: TRBJ2-3
D gene: TRBD2
CDR3 protein: CASSLATSGSSTDTQYF
CDR3 DNA: TGCGCCAGCAGCTTGGCCACTAGCGGGAGCTCAACAGATACGCAGTATTTT

clone size: .
V gene: TRBV5-4
J gene: TRBJ2-7
D gene: TRBD2
CDR3 protein: CASSRRTSWGEQYF
CDR3 DNA: TGTGCCAGCAGCCGTCGGACTAGCTGGGGGGAGCAGTACTTC

clone size: .
V gene: TRBV10-3
J gene: TRBJ1-2
D gene: TRBD1
CDR3 protein: CAIRTGGSSYGYTF
CDR3 DNA: TGTGCCATCAGGACAGGGGGCTCCTCCTATGGCTACACCTTC

clone size: .
V gene: TRBV7-6
J gene: TRBJ2-5
D gene: .
CDR3 protein: CASSFSSTSQETQYF
CDR3 DNA: TGTGCCAGCAGCTTCTCCTCGACTAGCCAAGAGACCCAGTACTTC

clone size: .
V gene: TRBV19
J gene: TRBJ1-2
D gene: .
CDR3 protein: CASSIDSGPREGYTF
CDR3 DNA: TGTGCCAGTAGTATAGACTCCGGGCCCAGGGAGGGCTACACCTTC

clone size: .
V gene: TRBV4-1
J gene: TRBJ1-2
D gene: TRBD1
CDR3 protein: CASSQEAQGALNYGYTF
CDR3 DNA: TGCGCCAGCAGCCAAGAAGCCCAGGGGGCTCTTAACTATGGCTACACCTTC

clone size: once
V gene: TRBV5-1
J gene: TRBJ2-7
D gene: .
CDR3 protein: CASSLEGTEVRYF
CDR3 DNA: TGCGCCAGCAGCTTGGAGGGGACCGAAGTTAGGTACTTC

clone size: .
V gene: TRBV15
J gene: TRBJ1-2
D gene: .
CDR3 protein: CATSREMGGYTF
CDR3 DNA: TGTGCCACCAGCAGAGAGATGGGAGGCTACACCTTC

clone size: .
V gene: TRBV7-8
J gene: TRBJ2-1
D gene: .
CDR3 protein: CASSFRTLLYNEQFF
CDR3 DNA: TGTGCCAGCAGCTTCCGGACCCTATTATACAATGAGCAGTTCTTC

clone size: .
V gene: TRBV28
J gene: TRBJ2-7
D gene: .
CDR3 protein: CASSLQQNYEQYF
CDR3 DNA: TGTGCCAGCAGCCTACAACAGAACTACGAGCAGTACTTC

clone size: .
V gene: TRBV5-1
J gene: TRBJ1-3
D gene: TRBD1
CDR3 protein: CASSQYGTGDTIYF
CDR3 DNA: TGCGCCAGCAGCCAATACGGGACAGGGGATACCATATATTTT

clone size: .
V gene: TRBV7-2
J gene: TRBJ2-2
D gene: .
CDR3 protein: CASSLARRTGELFF
CDR3 DNA: TGTGCCAGCAGCTTAGCCAGGCGCACCGGGGAGCTGTTTTTT